Only a few counts were recorded for the clone carrying this T cell receptor (beta chain). What it binds is not known. The CDR3 end shows no conserved phenylalanine or tryptophan, and so a read error is likely. The data belong to a study of tumor-infiltrating lymphocytes in primary liver carcinoma. From around 500 ng of total RNA, TCR beta-specific cDNA was reverse-transcribed using a constant-region primer. Researchers made the TCR beta libraries by running three nested multiplex PCR rounds with slightly modified ARM-PCR. The opening two PCR rounds, about 11 cycles each, paired TRBV1-TRBV30 forward primers with a C-beta reverse primer. TCRdb fed the multiplex PCR reads into MiXCR, producing one record per CDR3 protein. The sample holds 30,000 to 40,000 distinct CDR3 sequences, roughly 69% seen once. Per the germline V gene, CDR1 is MNHEY and CDR2 is SVGAGI. Trimming pared 4 bases from V and 5 bases from J, leaving 5 bases between. The CDR3 consists of 11 residues.

Study-level points and caveats: The study found a significantly higher top-250-clone fraction in tumors than in blood (p = 0.039). For tumor-adjacent and tumor-blood pairs, overlap was less than that seen for tumor region pairs.

Between 20 and 30 mg of unsorted bulk tissue served as the source from which RNA and DNA were co-extracted. Every patient in the cohort had a primary liver carcinoma. That carcinoma was treated by surgical resection. There were over 75% viable tumor cells in every single sample of tumor. The chain combines TRBV6-5 with TRBJ2-5; D gene ambiguous. Source material: liver tumor tissue from sampling region 4. Sample subset: tumor region T4, right-lateral pole. The clonotype comes from a man in his forties or fifties with primary liver carcinoma and hepatitis B virus infection. The CDR3 protein is CASSFRETQYL. CDR3 nucleotide sequence: TGTGCCAGCAGTTTCAGGGAGACCCAGTACCTC.